This T cell receptor beta chain was captured in a study of blood T cell repertoires in COVID-19. Looking at the study overall: Spain, Italy and the United States supplied samples that represented acute and convalescent COVID-19.

Germline values: CDR1 MDHEN, CDR2 SYDVKM. The CDR3 covers 15 residues. V lost 3 bases, J lost 9 bases, and 20 bases lay in between. The data were produced by immunoSEQ multiplex PCR, yet TCRdb's version contains in-frame clones alone and is incomplete. The sample holds 60,000 or so clones, approximately 85% seen once. This clone was seen once. The sample taken for sequencing was peripheral blood. The receptor's source is a human donor in a cohort sampled during active COVID-19. V usage is TRBV28 and J usage is TRBJ1-1; possible D gene TRBD1, 5 bases. CDR3 bases: TGTGCCAGCAGTTTCCCCCCTTTCGACAGATCCAAAGCTTTCTTT. Its protein is CASSFPPFDRSKAFF.